There are a few counts of the clone carrying this T cell receptor (beta chain). The antigen is not known. The data belong to a study of T cells in Graves' hyperthyroidism and ophthalmopathy. Overall study results and limits: In validation, the model predicted ophthalmopathy. These predictions came a median approximately six months before onset.

RNA transcripts yielded amplified TCR beta CDR3 regions. The HTBI primer set was used in a first-round RT-PCR of the TCR CDR3. MiXCR, applied by TCRdb to the multiplex PCR reads, yields one record per CDR3 protein. The table lists about 400,000 distinct CDR3 sequences, approximately 13% of them singletons. No ophthalmopathy progression within 18 months constituted stable Graves' hyperthyroidism. Thyroid ultrasound, orbital computed tomography, clinical symptoms, and serum thyroxine and TRAb underpinned diagnoses. The authors took PBMCs from 10 ml fresh peripheral blood. This CDR3 contains 16 residues. Trimming stripped 1 base from V and 8 bases from J, with 17 bases between. Germline V CDR1 and CDR2: MDHEN, SYDVKM.

The chain joins TRBV28 to TRBJ1-4; TRBD1 is a possible D gene (5 bases). This receptor was identified in a young woman with Graves' hyperthyroidism. The specimen was blood. The CDR3 DNA sequence: TGTGCCAGCAGTTTATTGGGAGGGGCCCTGGGGGAAAAACTGTTTTTT. This encodes CASSLLGGALGEKLFF. The variable domain in full, with the rest retrieved from reference TRBV28 and TRBJ1-4, is DVKVTQSSRYLVKRTGEKVFLECVQDMDHENMFWYRQDPGLGLRLIYFSYDVKMKEKGDIPEGYSVSREKKERFSLILESASTNQTSMYLCASSLLGGALGEKLFFGSGTQLSVL.